Below are 15 T cell receptor beta chains sequenced from a single sample in a study of T-cell reconstitution after alpha-beta-depleted transplantation in children. As it was prepared, the TCRbeta library received unique molecular identifiers. TCRdb redid the calling of the PCR reads with MiXCR, one entry per CDR3 protein. The data show 610,000 or so distinct CDR3 sequences, 20% to 30% seen once. Material: PBMCs, obtained before TCRalphabeta/CD19-depleted stem cell transplant. The receptor set was obtained from a boy in the first two years of life with Wiskott-Aldrich syndrome, due to receive a stem cell transplant.

The J gene is TRBJ2-7, the V gene TRBV5-5, with TRBD2 matching 10 bases. The CDR3 is 15 residues long. Per germline, CDR1 SGHKS and CDR2 YYEKEE (reference sequence). V was clipped by 0 bases and J by 9 bases; unmatched bases: 9. CDR3 amino acids: CASSLVQASGSSQYF. CDR3 coding DNA: TGTGCCAGCAGCTTGGTTCAGGCTAGCGGGAGTTCGCAGTACTTC.

The CDR3 here is CSAPEASGYNEQFF. The CDR3 region has the DNA TGCAGTGCTCCCGAGGCTAGCGGTTACAATGAGCAGTTCTTC. V usage is TRBV20-1 and J usage is TRBJ2-1; TRBD2 agrees at 7 bases. CDR1 and CDR2 (germline): DFQATT, SNEGSKA (reference sequence). Trimming cost V 5 bases and J 4 bases; bases outside gene matches: 8. The CDR3 runs 14 residues.

The V gene is TRBV27, the J gene TRBJ2-7, with 13 bases lining up with TRBD2. This CDR3 spans 15 amino acids. Losses at the gene ends were 7 bases for V and 3 bases for J; bases not matched to a gene: 6. CDR1 and CDR2 (germline): MNHEY, SMNVEV (reference sequence). The chain's CDR3 is CASKPWTSGSYEQYF. DNA of the CDR3: TGTGCCAGCAAGCCTTGGACTAGCGGGAGCTACGAGCAGTACTTC.

This clonotype was picked up one time. CDR3 DNA sequence: TGTGCCACCAGTGACCCGGGACAGTCTGGGGCCAACGTCCTGACTTTC. Translation: CATSDPGQSGANVLTF. The genes are TRBV24-1 and TRBJ2-6; TRBD1 matches 7 bases. Germline assignment: CDR1 KGHDR and CDR2 SFDVKD. With 4 bases clipped from V and 1 base from J, the junction kept 3 bases outside the gene matches. This CDR3 has 16 residues.

The chain joins TRBV15 to TRBJ2-5; D is perhaps TRBD2 (6 bases). The germline V gene encodes CDR1 LNHNV and CDR2 YYDKDF (reference sequence). V lost 1 base and J lost 5, with 11 bases in between. This CDR3 comprises 14 residues. The CDR3 DNA follows: TGTGCCACCAGCAGAGTACGGGAGAGGGAGACCCAGTACTTC. It is translated as CATSRVRERETQYF. Variable domain in full (rest from reference TRBV15 and TRBJ2-5): DAMVIQNPRYQVTQFGKPVTLSCSQTLNHNVMYWYQQKSSQAPKLLFHYYDKDFNNEADTPDNFQSRRPNTSFCFLDIRSPGLGDTAMYLCATSRVRERETQYFGPGTRLLVL.

The chain recombines TRBV3-1 with TRBJ2-1, with TRBD2 matching 7 bases. CDR1 and CDR2 (germline): LGHDT, YNNKEL (reference sequence). The length of the CDR3 is 16 residues. The V and J ends lost 0 bases and 7 bases, in that order; junction bases with no gene match: 9. The CDR3 sequence: CASSQDEWEGLNEQFF. The DNA for the CDR3 is TGTGCCAGCAGCCAAGATGAGTGGGAGGGCCTTAATGAGCAGTTCTTC.

This clonotype was counted between two and nine times. The rearrangement links TRBV5-1 to TRBJ2-7; weak D call: TRBD1 (6 bases). This CDR3 region has 15 residues. Trimming removed 1 base at V and 2 bases at J, with 13 bases between. CDR1 is SGHRS, CDR2 YFSETQ, per germline. The CDR3 loop reads CASSLQDRFAYEQYF. The CDR3 nucleotides read TGCGCCAGCAGCTTGCAGGACAGATTCGCCTACGAGCAGTACTTC.

This clonotype came up a few times. The chain has TRBV12-3 or TRBV12-4 and TRBJ2-3; 7 bases line up with TRBD2. The CDR3 is made up of 14 amino acids. V was pared by 6 bases and J by 12 bases, with 15 bases of the junction left unmatched. Here the CDR3 DNA reads TGTGCCAGCAGGGCTTCCGCGGGAGTGCCCCATCAGTATTTT. It yields the protein CASRASAGVPHQYF.

V and J are TRBV5-1 and TRBJ2-1, with 10 nucleotides matching TRBD2. CDR3 length: 18 amino acids. Trimming at V came to 3 bases and at J to 1 base, leaving 10 bases not matched to a gene. Germline V gene data show CDR1 as SGHRS and CDR2 as YFSETQ. The CDR3 bases are TGCGCCAGCAGCTCGGGAGCTAGCGGGAGTAAGTCCTACAATGAGCAGTTCTTC. Amino acid sequence: CASSSGASGSKSYNEQFF.

This clonotype occurred a few times. V and J are TRBV5-1 and TRBJ2-1; D is unresolved. The V gene's germline CDR1 is SGHRS and CDR2 YFSETQ. The germline V and J ends were trimmed by 8 bases and 0 bases, with 9 bases remaining between them. This CDR3 spans 13 amino acids. CDR3 nucleotide sequence: TGCGCCAGTTCTATGGACTCCTACAATGAGCAGTTCTTC. Protein sequence: CASSMDSYNEQFF. The variable domain in full, with the rest retrieved from reference TRBV5-1 and TRBJ2-1, is KAGVTQTPRYLIKTRGQQVTLSCSPISGHRSVSWYQQTPGQGLQFLFEYFSETQRNKGNFPGRFSGRQFSNSRSEMNVSTLELGDSALYLCASSMDSYNEQFFGPGTRLTVL.

The chain joins TRBV5-1 to TRBJ1-2, with D perhaps TRBD1 (5 bases). The CDR3 runs to 14 residues. Germline CDR1 and CDR2: SGHRS and YFSETQ. The V end was cut by 4 bases, the J end by 1 base, with 11 bases between. The DNA of the CDR3 is TGCGCCAGCAGCCGACAGCCTTATAACTATGGCTACACCTTC. Protein sequence: CASSRQPYNYGYTF. Together with reference TRBV5-1 and TRBJ1-2, the CDR3 gives the full variable domain: KAGVTQTPRYLIKTRGQQVTLSCSPISGHRSVSWYQQTPGQGLQFLFEYFSETQRNKGNFPGRFSGRQFSNSRSEMNVSTLELGDSALYLCASSRQPYNYGYTFGSGTRLTVV.

V and J are TRBV9 and TRBJ2-2; perhaps TRBD2 as D (5 bases). The germline V gene encodes CDR1 SGDLS and CDR2 YYNGEE. V was clipped by 4 bases and J by 3 bases, with 7 bases between them. This CDR3 has 13 residues. The CDR3 region is CASSKADTGELFF. DNA of the CDR3: TGTGCCAGCAGCAAAGCGGACACCGGGGAGCTGTTTTTT.

CDR3 DNA sequence: TGTGCCAGCGCTTGGGAGGGACCCTCTGGGGCCAACGTCCTGACTTTC. Translating it yields CASAWEGPSGANVLTF. The V and J genes are TRBV5-4 and TRBJ2-6; TRBD2 aligns across 7 bases. V lost 7 bases, J lost 0 bases, and 7 bases stayed unmatched. Germline loops: CDR1 SGHNT, CDR2 YYREEE (reference sequence). This CDR3 has 16 amino acids.

The rearrangement joins TRBV10-3 to TRBJ2-7, with 12 bases fitting TRBD1. The germline CDR1 and CDR2 sequences are ENHRY and SYGVKD. CDR3 size: 16 residues. J gave up 5 bases and V 8 bases, and 13 bases lay outside the gene matches. CDR3 protein: CAIQTGTGGGLDEQYF. The CDR3 DNA reads as TGTGCCATCCAGACCGGGACAGGGGGCGGGTTGGACGAGCAGTACTTC.

The gene calls are TRBV20-1 and TRBJ2-7; 7 bases align to TRBD2. The CDR3 runs to 13 residues. Germline values: CDR1 DFQATT, CDR2 SNEGSKA (reference sequence). V trimming: 5 bases; J trimming: 7 bases; junction bases outside the gene matches: 11. The CDR3 here is CSARNSGPGEQYF. CDR3 coding DNA: TGCAGTGCTCGAAATAGCGGGCCAGGAGAGCAGTACTTC.